The rows below give T cell receptor beta chains drawn from one sample of a study of cytomegalovirus exposure and HLA in healthy donors. Method: immunoSEQ multiplex PCR; TCRdb's copy keeps in-frame clones and lacks some. This table has over 70,000 clones, approximately 78% appearing once. The sample comprised PBMCs. The receptors stem from a male donor in good health and CMV-seropositive. The CDR3 runs from the conserved cysteine through the conserved F or W. The order of the fields is V gene, clone size, D gene, J gene, CDR3 DNA, CDR3 protein. A D gene is named only where the DNA matches it firmly. Only some rows state a clone size, as once, few, many or a class for expanded clones.

>TRBV14|medium-sized|NA|TRBJ1-1
TGTGCCAGCAGCCAAGATCCCCAGGGAATAGCTGAAGCTTTCTTT
CASSQDPQGIAEAFF
>TRBV28|NA|NA|TRBJ2-7
TGTGCCAGCAGTTTCCCACCGGTCTACGAGCAGTACTTC
CASSFPPVYEQYF
>TRBV5-4|NA|TRBD1|TRBJ2-1
TGTGCCAGCAGCCCGGGGACAGTCTATCACTACAATGAGCAGTTCTTC
CASSPGTVYHYNEQFF
>TRBV7-9|NA|TRBD1|TRBJ2-7
TGTGCCTGGGGGACAGGGGGCCCCGAGCAGTACTTC
CAWGTGGPEQYF
>TRBV13|NA|NA|TRBJ2-1
TGTGCCAGCAGCTTAGGTGCGGGAAGCTCCTACAATGAGCAGTTCTTC
CASSLGAGSSYNEQFF
>TRBV30|medium-sized|NA|TRBJ2-2
TGTGCCTGGACTCTATTAGGGGGAGATACCGGGGAGCTGTTTTTT
CAWTLLGGDTGELFF
>TRBV5-6|NA|NA|TRBJ2-2
TGTGCCAGCAGTGGCTTGACAGGTCCGAACACCGGGGAGCTGTTTTTT
CASSGLTGPNTGELFF
>TRBV25-1|NA|TRBD1|TRBJ1-1
TGTGCCAGCAGTGAACGGGACAGGGGGAACACTGAAGCTTTCTTT
CASSERDRGNTEAFF
>TRBV9|NA|NA|TRBJ1-3
TGTGCCAGCAGCCCCCGGGGGTCTGGAAACACCATATATTTT
CASSPRGSGNTIYF
>TRBV2|NA|TRBD1|TRBJ2-3
TGTGCCAGCAATCATAGGGGGCGCGGTGCAGATACGCAGTATTTT
CASNHRGRGADTQYF
>TRBV28|NA|NA|TRBJ1-2
TGTGCCAGCACCACAGCCCGGCGCTATGGCTACACCTTC
CASTTARRYGYTF
>TRBV28|few|TRBD1|TRBJ2-7
TGTGCCAGCAGTCTTGAATGGGGGACAGGAGCCTACGAGCAGTACTTC
CASSLEWGTGAYEQYF
>TRBV7-3|NA|NA|TRBJ2-1
TGTGCCAGCAGCTTTGCCCCGAGCTCCTACAATGAGCAGTTCTTC
CASSFAPSSYNEQFF
>TRBV27|NA|TRBD2|TRBJ2-3
TGTGCCAGCAGTCCGTCCCTAGCGGGAGGGCGGGATACGCAGTATTTT
CASSPSLAGGRDTQYF
>TRBV29-1|NA|TRBD1|TRBJ1-2
TGCAGCGTCGACAGGGATACTAACTATGGCTACACCTTC
CSVDRDTNYGYTF
>TRBV2|NA|NA|TRBJ2-2
TGTGCCAGCAGTGGTGTTATCGGGGAGCTGTTTTTT
CASSGVIGELFF
>TRBV5-4|NA|TRBD1|TRBJ2-7
TGTGCCAGCAGCCCAAGACAGGGTCTGTCCCAGTACGAGCAGTACTTC
CASSPRQGLSQYEQYF